These 14 T cell receptor beta chains originate from one sample sequenced in a study of T cells in Graves' hyperthyroidism and ophthalmopathy. RNA transcripts served as the template for amplifying TCR beta CDR3 regions. HTBI primers were employed in a first-round RT-PCR of the TCR CDR3. TCRdb reanalysed the multiplex PCR reads using MiXCR and keeps one entry per CDR3 protein. The repertoire holds around 600,000 distinct CDR3 sequences, with 12% to 15% as singletons. Sequenced material: blood. The receptor set was obtained from a woman aged 18-30 years with Graves' ophthalmopathy.

In its sample, this clonotype was seen once. One junction end disagrees with the germline gene, perhaps due to a read error. The chain couples TRBV27 to TRBJ1-1; no definite D call. Germline-derived CDR1 and CDR2 are MNHEY and SMNVEV (reference sequence). The CDR3 totals 13 residues. This CDR3 is CTSSLAESTEAFF. The CDR3 coding sequence is TGTACCAGCAGTTTGGCAGAGAGCACTGAAGCTTTCTTT.

This clonotype was counted only a few times. The chain joins TRBV12-3 or TRBV12-4 to TRBJ1-6; D ambiguous. Trimming left V 3 bases short and J 0 bases short, with 12 bases between. This CDR3 contains 17 residues. CDR3 bases: TGTGCCAGCAGTTTCATTTTAAGAAGCTCCTATAATTCACCCCTCCACTTT. Translated, it gives CASSFILRSSYNSPLHF.

This clonotype has only a few counts. The rearrangement links TRBV6-1 to TRBJ2-1; 16 nucleotides agree with TRBD2. Unmatched junction bases numbered 4, after V lost 6 bases and J lost 8 bases. The CDR3 totals 15 residues. CDR1 MNHNS and CDR2 SASEGT come from the germline V gene. DNA of the CDR3: TGTGCCAGCAGGGGACTAGCGGGAGGGGTTGATGAGCAGTTCTTC. As protein: CASRGLAGGVDEQFF.

This clonotype has only a few counts. This may stem from a read error, because a much larger clone lies one nucleotide away. This chain uses TRBV6-2 or TRBV6-3 with TRBJ2-5; the D is unclear. The length of the CDR3 is 11 residues. V shed 7 bases and J shed 7 bases, with 10 bases lying between them. The germline V gene encodes CDR1 MNHEY and CDR2 SVGEGT. CDR3 nucleotide sequence: TGTGCCAGCAATTCCCTCGGGACCCAGTACTTC. The encoded protein is CASNSLGTQYF.

This clonotype appeared many times. The chain employs TRBV4-3 and TRBJ2-1, with 8 bases fitting TRBD2. The CDR3 extends over 16 amino acids. Germline V gene lookup returns CDR1 LGHNA and CDR2 YSLEER. V was clipped by 1 base and J by 7 bases; unmatched bases: 9. CDR3 protein: CASSQAGGRALNEQFF. The CDR3 nucleotides read TGCGCCAGCAGCCAAGCGGGGGGGAGGGCCCTGAATGAGCAGTTCTTC.

The chain links TRBV27 to TRBJ2-5; perhaps TRBD1 as D (6 bases). The CDR3 runs to 14 residues. The V and J ends lost 2 bases and 1 base respectively, with 8 bases between them. Per the germline V gene, CDR1 is MNHEY and CDR2 is SMNVEV (reference sequence). CDR3 residues: CASSLLDSQETQYF. The CDR3 DNA follows: TGTGCCAGCAGTTTACTGGACAGCCAAGAGACCCAGTACTTC.

There are many counts of this clonotype. The chain couples TRBV6-1 to TRBJ1-1; D is undetermined. Trimming took 8 bases from V and 6 from J, leaving 10 bases between them. The CDR3 consists of 11 residues. Germline values: CDR1 MNHNS, CDR2 SASEGT. The DNA of the CDR3 is TGTGCCAGCGGAACTACAGCTGAAGCTTTCTTT. This codes for CASGTTAEAFF.

This clonotype was found many times. The chain has TRBV27 and TRBJ1-1; perhaps TRBD1 as D (6 bases). Germline CDR1 and CDR2: MNHEY and SMNVEV (reference sequence). This CDR3 has 16 residues. The V gene lost 0 bases and the J gene lost 2 bases, with 13 bases spanning the gap. Here the CDR3 DNA reads TGTGCCAGCAGTTTATCGATCATACAGGGTAACACTGAAGCTTTCTTT. Translating gives CASSLSIIQGNTEAFF.

This clonotype was counted between two and nine times. Germline and junction disagree at one end, which may indicate a read error. The CDR3 region has the DNA TGTGCCTGCAGCTTAGGACCGGGAGGGCATCTGGATGAGCAGTTCTTC. Residues: CACSLGPGGHLDEQFF. V and J are TRBV7-9 and TRBJ2-1, with 8 bases that match TRBD2. This CDR3 comprises 16 residues. Germline V lookup: CDR1 SEHNR, CDR2 FQNEAQ (reference sequence).

Concerning this clonotype itself: No conserved phenylalanine or tryptophan ends this CDR3, so it is likely a read error. The chain couples TRBV27 to TRBJ2-7, with D possibly matching TRBD2 (5 bases). Trimming cost V 6 bases and J 0 bases, with 9 bases left between them. Germline V gene sequence: CDR1 MNHEY, CDR2 SMNVEV (reference sequence). The CDR3 has 13 residues. CDR3 DNA: TGTGCCAGCAGCTCGACTAACTCCTACGAGCAGTACCTC. Amino acids: CASSSTNSYEQYL.

This clonotype occurred once. The chain joins TRBV5-4 to TRBJ2-3; TRBD1 is a possible D gene (6 bases). V was cut by 2 bases and J by 1 base, with 14 bases left in between. This CDR3 contains 16 residues. Germline loops: CDR1 SGHNT, CDR2 YYREEE (reference sequence). CDR3 bases: TGTGCCAGCAGCTTAGAGGGGGATTCAGGCACAGATACGCAGTATTTT. Translated: CASSLEGDSGTDTQYF.

This chain connects TRBV4-1 to TRBJ2-7; no clear D gene. CDR3 size: 15 residues. V lost 0 bases, J lost 0 bases, and 9 bases lay in between. From germline, CDR1 is MGHRA and CDR2 YSYEKL. The CDR3 DNA sequence: TGCGCCAGCAGCCAAGAAAACGTTCACTCCTACGAGCAGTACTTC. It specifies CASSQENVHSYEQYF.

The V and J genes are TRBV10-1 and TRBJ2-7; no reliable D call. Trimming stripped 6 bases from V and 3 bases from J, with 6 bases between. The germline CDR1 and CDR2 sequences are WNHNN and SYGVQD (reference sequence). The CDR3 runs 11 residues. The chain's CDR3 is CASRYHYEQYF. CDR3 coding DNA: TGCGCCAGCAGATACCACTACGAGCAGTACTTC.

As to this clonotype: One end of the junction does not line up with germline, which may come from a read error. The V gene is TRBV6-1, the J gene TRBJ1-4; D is undetermined. Germline assignment: CDR1 MNHNS and CDR2 SASEGT. CDR3 length: 14 residues. The CDR3 loop is CVSSANPRNEKLFF. The CDR3 region has the DNA TGTGTCAGCAGTGCCAACCCGAGGAATGAAAAACTGTTTTTT.